This T cell receptor beta chain originates from a study of low-dose radiotherapy and immunotherapy resistance in tumors. Study-wide context: Dosing for Cohort 2 consisted of 1 Gy per fraction every two weeks, reaching a total of 13 Gy over 26 weeks. Participants were given intravenous cyclophosphamide 200 mg/m2 every two weeks, one day before radiation and immunotherapy.

The sample's time point: before trial treatment. Treatment of the donors consisted of nivolumab and ipilimumab (plus aspirin, low-dose cyclophosphamide and low-dose radiotherapy). There are many counts of this clonotype. First-strand cDNA used TRAV- and TRBV-specific primers, covering alpha and beta chains. TCRs were put through roughly 20 PCR cycles of amplification with Phusion. A constant-region primer and the V-primer adapter served as the primer pair. In vitro transcription amplified the mRNA that had been isolated. TCRdb ran MiXCR on the reads and lists one entry per CDR3 protein. The table includes some 88,000 distinct CDR3 sequences, more than 7.5% detected once. The V and J ends lost 2 bases and 7 bases, in that order; junction bases with no gene match: 5. CDR3 length equals 14 residues. Germline-derived CDR1 and CDR2 are DFQATT and SNEGSKA (reference sequence).

This chain uses TRBV20-1 with TRBJ1-5; 10 positions agree with TRBD1. The TCR comes from a male donor with prostate cancer. The specimen was PBMCs, collected before treatment. This CDR3 reads CSARRDRGDQPQHF. CDR3 sequence (DNA): TGCAGTGCTAGACGGGACAGGGGAGACCAGCCCCAGCATTTT.